The rows below give T cell receptor beta chains drawn from one sample of a study of stem cell transplantation in POMP-related autoinflammatory disease. Using immunoSEQ multiplex PCR, the repertoire was profiled, and TCRdb retains in-frame clones only, with some absent. The profile covers more than 8,500 clones, with around 75% appearing a single time and about 4.6% taken by the ten largest. Source: CD4+ T cells from PBMCs, taken after stem cell transplantation. The receptor set was obtained from a human patient with POMP-related autoinflammation and immune dysregulation (PRAID). The graft donor may be the source of some T cells. The CDR3 runs from the conserved cysteine through the conserved F or W. The order of the fields is CDR3 protein, CDR3 DNA, CDR3 length, D gene, clone size, V gene, J gene. The D gene is left open where the match is weak. Size tells how often a clone was seen (once, few, many) or the class of an expanded clone, and some rows leave it out.

CDR3: CASTLRGAINEKLFF; DNA: TGTGCCAGCACTCTACGGGGGGCCATTAATGAAAAACTGTTTTTT; length: 15; D: NA; size: NA; V: TRBV28; J: TRBJ1-4
CDR3: CASSQWTGGNTIYF; DNA: TGTGCCAGCAGCCAATGGACAGGTGGAAACACCATATATTTT; length: 14; D: TRBD1; size: NA; V: TRBV14; J: TRBJ1-3
CDR3: CASSGQALYNEQFF; DNA: TGTGCCAGCAGTGGCCAGGCGCTCTACAATGAGCAGTTCTTC; length: 14; D: NA; size: NA; V: TRBV25-1; J: TRBJ2-1
CDR3: CAVRGRGLGETQYF; DNA: TGTGCCGTTCGGGGACGAGGGCTGGGAGAGACCCAGTACTTC; length: 14; D: NA; size: NA; V: TRBV27; J: TRBJ2-5
CDR3: CASSFRNSPLHF; DNA: TGTGCCAGCAGCTTTCGGAATTCACCCCTCCACTTT; length: 12; D: NA; size: NA; V: TRBV5-6; J: TRBJ1-6
CDR3: CASSPRLAGRTGELFF; DNA: TGTGCCAGTAGTCCCAGACTAGCCGGGCGGACCGGGGAGCTGTTTTTT; length: 16; D: TRBD2; size: NA; V: TRBV19; J: TRBJ2-2
CDR3: CASSFLRNEQYF; DNA: TGTGCCAGCAGTTTTCTCAGAAACGAGCAGTACTTC; length: 12; D: NA; size: NA; V: TRBV12-3/TRBV12-4; J: TRBJ2-7
CDR3: CSASQANRQETQYF; DNA: TGCAGTGCTAGTCAAGCGAACCGCCAAGAGACCCAGTACTTC; length: 14; D: NA; size: NA; V: TRBV20-1; J: TRBJ2-5
CDR3: CASSRKMGGIYEQYF; DNA: TGTGCCAGCAGTCGTAAGATGGGGGGCATCTACGAGCAGTACTTC; length: 15; D: NA; size: NA; V: TRBV13; J: TRBJ2-7
CDR3: CASSLTSIGYGYTF; DNA: TGCGCCAGCAGCTTGACAAGTATAGGCTATGGCTACACCTTC; length: 14; D: NA; size: NA; V: TRBV5-1; J: TRBJ1-2
CDR3: CASSPRGQPVYNEQFF; DNA: TGTGCCAGCTCACCCCGGGGACAGCCCGTCTACAATGAGCAGTTCTTC; length: 16; D: TRBD1; size: NA; V: TRBV18; J: TRBJ2-1
CDR3: CASRKRQRLSYEQYF; DNA: TGCGCCAGCAGAAAAAGACAACGCCTCTCCTACGAGCAGTACTTC; length: 15; D: NA; size: NA; V: TRBV23-1; J: TRBJ2-7
CDR3: CASSKRNLRYEQYF; DNA: TGTGCCAGCAGCAAGCGGAACCTTCGCTACGAGCAGTACTTC; length: 14; D: NA; size: NA; V: TRBV21-1; J: TRBJ2-7
CDR3: CASSTSPGYNEQFF; DNA: TGTGCCAGTAGTACCTCTCCGGGATACAATGAGCAGTTCTTC; length: 14; D: NA; size: few; V: TRBV19; J: TRBJ2-1
CDR3: CASSYRFGQFF; DNA: TGTGCCAGCAGTTACAGATTTGGGCAGTTCTTC; length: 11; D: NA; size: NA; V: TRBV6-2/TRBV6-3; J: TRBJ2-1
CDR3: CASSVSGTTSYNEQFF; DNA: TGTGCCAGCAGCGTGAGCGGGACAACCTCCTACAATGAGCAGTTCTTC; length: 16; D: NA; size: NA; V: TRBV9; J: TRBJ2-1
CDR3: CASSSGTSGSLVSYEQYF; DNA: TGTGCCAGCAGCTCCGGGACTAGCGGGAGTCTGGTCTCCTACGAGCAGTACTTC; length: 18; D: TRBD2; size: NA; V: TRBV5-8; J: TRBJ2-7
CDR3: CASSPGLAGGSSYNEQFF; DNA: TGTGCCAGCAGTCCGGGACTAGCGGGAGGAAGCTCCTACAATGAGCAGTTCTTC; length: 18; D: TRBD2; size: NA; V: TRBV6-9; J: TRBJ2-1